A selection of T cell receptor beta chains follows, all from one sample in a study of T-cell reconstitution after alpha-beta-depleted transplantation in children. TCRdb analysed the PCR reads with MiXCR anew, one entry per CDR3 protein. The sample carries hundreds of thousands of distinct CDR3 sequences, under 15% recorded once. Sequences were derived from PBMCs from the stem cell graft donor, sampled from the stem cell graft. These receptors came from a human donor who donated a stem cell graft to a child with combined immunodeficiency. CDR3s include the opening cysteine and the closing phenylalanine or tryptophan. Fields, in order: CDR3 DNA, CDR3 protein, clone size, J gene, V gene, D gene. The D gene is left open where the match is weak. Only part of the rows carry a size: once, few, many, or a class if the clone is expanded.

cdr3_nt: TGTGCCAGCGCCCTGGGTAGGGGTTACGAGCAGTACTTC
cdr3_aa: CASALGRGYEQYF
clone_size: few
j_call: TRBJ2-7
v_call: TRBV6-6
d_call: .

cdr3_nt: TGTGCCACCAGTGATCAACGACGCGGAAAAACGGGGGAGCTGTTTTTT
cdr3_aa: CATSDQRRGKTGELFF
clone_size: .
j_call: TRBJ2-2
v_call: TRBV24-1
d_call: .

cdr3_nt: TGTGCCAGCAGTCCACAGGGGGCGATCTCTGGGGCCAACGTCCTGACTTTC
cdr3_aa: CASSPQGAISGANVLTF
clone_size: few
j_call: TRBJ2-6
v_call: TRBV12-3/TRBV12-4
d_call: TRBD1

cdr3_nt: TGTGCCAGCAGCTTAGTGGTCTTCACAGATGCGCAGTATTTT
cdr3_aa: CASSLVVFTDAQYF
clone_size: .
j_call: TRBJ2-3
v_call: TRBV7-2
d_call: .

cdr3_nt: TGTGCCAGCAGCGTCGCTCCTAACAGGGGCTACGAGCAGTACTTC
cdr3_aa: CASSVAPNRGYEQYF
clone_size: many
j_call: TRBJ2-7
v_call: TRBV9
d_call: TRBD1

cdr3_nt: TGCGCCAGCAGCCAACAAACAGGGGGCGGGAAAAACATTCAGTACTTC
cdr3_aa: CASSQQTGGGKNIQYF
clone_size: many
j_call: TRBJ2-4
v_call: TRBV4-3
d_call: TRBD1

cdr3_nt: TGTGCCAGCAGTCCGACCAGGGACAGAAAAATACGGGGGGCTAAGCAGTTCTTC
cdr3_aa: CASSPTRDRKIRGAKQFF
clone_size: few
j_call: TRBJ2-1
v_call: TRBV12-3/TRBV12-4
d_call: .

cdr3_nt: TGTGCCAGCAGCGACAGGGGGAACGAGCAGTACTTC
cdr3_aa: CASSDRGNEQYF
clone_size: .
j_call: TRBJ2-7
v_call: TRBV2
d_call: TRBD1

cdr3_nt: TGTGCCAGTAGTATATCGACAGGCGGTAACTATGGCTACACCTTC
cdr3_aa: CASSISTGGNYGYTF
clone_size: .
j_call: TRBJ1-2
v_call: TRBV19
d_call: .

cdr3_nt: TGCAGTGCTAGAGATGCATCCAGGGTGGCAGATACGCAGTATTTT
cdr3_aa: CSARDASRVADTQYF
clone_size: few
j_call: TRBJ2-3
v_call: TRBV20-1
d_call: .

cdr3_nt: TGTGCCATCAGTGAAGGCGTGGGCCCGATTAGTATGGATGAGCAGTTCTTC
cdr3_aa: CAISEGVGPISMDEQFF
clone_size: many
j_call: TRBJ2-1
v_call: TRBV10-3
d_call: .

cdr3_nt: TGCGCCAGCAGCCATGTTGGGGAGGCCGGGGAGCTGTTTTTT
cdr3_aa: CASSHVGEAGELFF
clone_size: .
j_call: TRBJ2-2
v_call: TRBV4-1
d_call: .

cdr3_nt: TGTGCCAGCAGTTTCCCGGGACAGGGCCTCTATGGCTACACCTTC
cdr3_aa: CASSFPGQGLYGYTF
clone_size: few
j_call: TRBJ1-2
v_call: TRBV7-9
d_call: TRBD1

cdr3_nt: TGTGCCAGCAGCCCGGACCTTCGCACTAACTATGGCTACACCTTC
cdr3_aa: CASSPDLRTNYGYTF
clone_size: .
j_call: TRBJ1-2
v_call: TRBV28
d_call: .

cdr3_nt: TGTGCCAGCAGTCTCGGGGGAAGGGAAGCTTTCTTT
cdr3_aa: CASSLGGREAFF
clone_size: many
j_call: TRBJ1-1
v_call: TRBV12-3/TRBV12-4
d_call: .

cdr3_nt: TGTGCCAGCAGCCAAGACGTGAACCTACATTCACCCCTCCACTTT
cdr3_aa: CASSQDVNLHSPLHF
clone_size: .
j_call: TRBJ1-6
v_call: TRBV3-1
d_call: .

cdr3_nt: TGTGCCAGCAGCCCCAGCCTGGGACGGGCAGATACGCAGTATTTT
cdr3_aa: CASSPSLGRADTQYF
clone_size: many
j_call: TRBJ2-3
v_call: TRBV7-2
d_call: .

cdr3_nt: TGTGCCAGCAGTCTGGACAGGGGTGTATCCGGCACAGATACGCAGTATTTT
cdr3_aa: CASSLDRGVSGTDTQYF
clone_size: few
j_call: TRBJ2-3
v_call: TRBV12-3/TRBV12-4
d_call: TRBD1

cdr3_nt: TGCAGTGCAAGCGACAGGCGGGAAAAACTGTTTTTT
cdr3_aa: CSASDRREKLFF
clone_size: few
j_call: TRBJ1-4
v_call: TRBV20-1
d_call: .

cdr3_nt: TGCAGCGTTGAGAGTGGCGGGGGCACTGAAGCTTTCTTT
cdr3_aa: CSVESGGGTEAFF
clone_size: .
j_call: TRBJ1-1
v_call: TRBV29-1
d_call: .

cdr3_nt: TGCGCCAGCAGTGGGGGGGCTAGTTACAATGAGCAGTTCTTC
cdr3_aa: CASSGGASYNEQFF
clone_size: few
j_call: TRBJ2-1
v_call: TRBV10-2
d_call: .

cdr3_nt: TGCGCCAGCAGCCAAGCTACCGGACTAGCGGGGGCTGAGAATGAGCAGTTCTTC
cdr3_aa: CASSQATGLAGAENEQFF
clone_size: .
j_call: TRBJ2-1
v_call: TRBV4-3
d_call: TRBD2

cdr3_nt: TGTGCCATCGGGACTAGCGGGAACAATGAGCAGTTCTTC
cdr3_aa: CAIGTSGNNEQFF
clone_size: .
j_call: TRBJ2-1
v_call: TRBV10-3
d_call: TRBD2

cdr3_nt: TGTGCCAGCAGTTATCAGCGGGAGGGGACAGATACGCAGTATTTT
cdr3_aa: CASSYQREGTDTQYF
clone_size: many
j_call: TRBJ2-3
v_call: TRBV6-5
d_call: TRBD2

cdr3_nt: TGTGCCAGCAGTTTTGGGGCAGGGACAGATACGCAGTATTTT
cdr3_aa: CASSFGAGTDTQYF
clone_size: many
j_call: TRBJ2-3
v_call: TRBV12-3/TRBV12-4
d_call: .

cdr3_nt: TGTGCCAGCAGCTTAGCACCCGGCAGGGTTGGGAACTATGGCTACACCTTC
cdr3_aa: CASSLAPGRVGNYGYTF
clone_size: .
j_call: TRBJ1-2
v_call: TRBV7-9
d_call: .

cdr3_nt: TGTGCCAGCAGCTTATGCAATAAGAACGCGGACAGGCACTCTGGAAACACCATATATTTT
cdr3_aa: CASSLCNKNADRHSGNTIYF
clone_size: .
j_call: TRBJ1-3
v_call: TRBV7-3
d_call: TRBD1

cdr3_nt: TGCAGTGCCCCTGATACCTTAGCGGGAGGGCCCTCGGGCACAGATACGCAGTATTTT
cdr3_aa: CSAPDTLAGGPSGTDTQYF
clone_size: .
j_call: TRBJ2-3
v_call: TRBV20-1
d_call: TRBD2

cdr3_nt: TGTGCCAGCAGTTTGGGACAGCCTTATCCCCAGCATTTT
cdr3_aa: CASSLGQPYPQHF
clone_size: .
j_call: TRBJ1-5
v_call: TRBV28
d_call: TRBD1

cdr3_nt: TGTGCCAGCAGGAAAGCGTCCACAGATACGCAGTATTTT
cdr3_aa: CASRKASTDTQYF
clone_size: few
j_call: TRBJ2-3
v_call: TRBV12-3/TRBV12-4
d_call: .

cdr3_nt: TGTGCCAGCAGTTGGACTAGCGGGAGGGAGGAGACCCAGTACTTC
cdr3_aa: CASSWTSGREETQYF
clone_size: .
j_call: TRBJ2-5
v_call: TRBV12-3/TRBV12-4
d_call: TRBD2

cdr3_nt: TGTGCCAGCCTAATAAGGGGAGTGAACACTGAAGCTTTCTTT
cdr3_aa: CASLIRGVNTEAFF
clone_size: .
j_call: TRBJ1-1
v_call: TRBV7-8
d_call: .